Sequencing of this TCR beta chain was carried out in a study of T cell repertoires in ileal Crohn's disease. Study details: Median disease duration was roughly 8.4 years; around 35% smoked at surgery. M6 samples are neoterminal ileum biopsies from postoperative colonoscopy.

Using immunoSEQ multiplex PCR, the repertoire was profiled, and TCRdb retains in-frame clones only, with some absent. The sample holds some 10,000 clones, more than 60% seen once. With regard to this clone: Its antigen is as yet unknown.

Losses at the gene ends were 2 bases for V and 1 base for J; bases not matched to a gene: 10. This CDR3 contains 18 residues. The germline gives CDR1 LNHDA, CDR2 SQIVND (reference sequence). Time point described: neoterminal ileum biopsy at postoperative endoscopy, about 6 months after surgery. Study-wide results and caveats: Clonality above 26.8% at surgery always came with endoscopic recurrence. Within the first postoperative year, endoscopy came at median around seven months.

This clonotype was sampled from an adult with Crohn's disease. The chain employs TRBV19 and TRBJ1-4, with TRBD1 matching over 7 bases. Sequences were obtained from ileal tissue. The CDR3 DNA follows: TGTGCCAGTAGTATATTGTATAGAGGGGGCGAAACTAATGAAAAACTGTTTTTT. Translation gives CASSILYRGGETNEKLFF.